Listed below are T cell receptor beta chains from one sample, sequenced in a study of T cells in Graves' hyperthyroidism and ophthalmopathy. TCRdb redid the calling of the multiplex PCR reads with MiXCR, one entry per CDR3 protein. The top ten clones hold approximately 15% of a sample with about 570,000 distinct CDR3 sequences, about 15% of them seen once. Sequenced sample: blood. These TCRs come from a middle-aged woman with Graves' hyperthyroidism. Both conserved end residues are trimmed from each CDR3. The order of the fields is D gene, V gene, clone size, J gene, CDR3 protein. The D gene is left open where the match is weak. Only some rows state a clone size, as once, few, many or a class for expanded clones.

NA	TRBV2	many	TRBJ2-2	ASNQGTANTGELF
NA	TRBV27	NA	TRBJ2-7	ASSLEGSFSVYEQY
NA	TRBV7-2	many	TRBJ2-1	ASNSPPGVEQF
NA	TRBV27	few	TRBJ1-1	ASSFAGALKGEAF
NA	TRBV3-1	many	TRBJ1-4	ASSPRENEKLF
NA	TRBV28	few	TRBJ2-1	ASSSPPGWPYNEQF
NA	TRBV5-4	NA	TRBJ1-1	ASSLEGPGTEAF
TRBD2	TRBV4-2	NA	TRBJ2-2	ASSQDWTSGNTGELF
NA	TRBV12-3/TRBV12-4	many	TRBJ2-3	ASSKSFGGSDTQY
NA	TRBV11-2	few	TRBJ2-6	ASSLVSRTGANVLT
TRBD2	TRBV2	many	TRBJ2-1	ACGGTPNEQF
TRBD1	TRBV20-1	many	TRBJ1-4	SASDRGGEKLF
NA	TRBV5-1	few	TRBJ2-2	ASSLDLTPLNTGELF
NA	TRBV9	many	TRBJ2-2	ASSVESMNTGELF
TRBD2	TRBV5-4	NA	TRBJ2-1	ASSLGSGRYNEQF